The 28 T cell receptor beta chains below come from one sample, sequenced in a study of cytomegalovirus exposure and HLA in healthy donors. The PCR was carried out with 60 Vbeta primers and 13 Jbeta primers. Assay used: immunoSEQ multiplex PCR; TCRdb lists only in-frame clones, some missing. The repertoire holds around 150,000 clones, with approximately 76% as singletons. Sequencing was carried out using PBMCs. Every receptor here comes from a female donor in good health and CMV-seronegative.

V is TRBV6-5 and J is TRBJ2-5, with TRBD2 as a possible D gene (5 bases). CDR1 is MNHEY, CDR2 SVGAGI, per germline. V lost 6 bases and J 2 bases, leaving 13 bases between the germline ends. The CDR3 runs to 14 residues. CDR3 nucleotides: TGTGCCAGCAGCCTCGGGAACTTACAAGAGACCCAGTACTTC. Translating it yields CASSLGNLQETQYF.

The chain joins TRBV9 to TRBJ2-7; 9 bases map to TRBD2. The V gene end was trimmed by 2 bases and the J gene end by 4 bases; junction bases not matched to a gene: 10. The CDR3 sequence is 16 residues long. Germline V gene data show CDR1 as SGDLS and CDR2 as YYNGEE. CDR3 sequence (DNA): TGTGCCAGCAGCGTCAGCCCGGGAAGCGGGAGGTACGAGCAGTACTTC. Amino acids: CASSVSPGSGRYEQYF.

V gene TRBV6-5 combines with J gene TRBJ1-3; 9 bases match TRBD1. After removal of 6 bases from V and 7 bases from J, the junction contained 4 bases not matched to a gene. Looked up from germline, CDR1 is MNHEY and CDR2 is SVGAGI. This CDR3 has 13 amino acids. The CDR3 DNA is TGTGCCAGCAGACGACAGGGGGAGAACACCATATATTTT. This translates into CASRRQGENTIYF.

CDR3 nucleotides: TGTGCCAGCAGCTTAGTCCGGAGCTCCTACGAGCAGTACTTC. Protein product: CASSLVRSSYEQYF. The V gene is TRBV7-8, the J gene TRBJ2-7, with D unresolved. V gave up 1 base and J gave up 0 bases, with 7 bases separating them. Germline loops: CDR1 SGHVS, CDR2 FQNEAQ. This CDR3 region has 14 residues.

J is TRBJ1-1 and V is TRBV9, with 7 nucleotides matching TRBD1. After removal of 0 bases from V and 4 bases from J, the junction contained 12 bases not matched to a gene. CDR3 length: 17 residues. Germline V CDR1 and CDR2: SGDLS, YYNGEE. The DNA for the CDR3 is TGTGCCAGCAGCGTAGGGACAGGTGGGACTTGGGGCACTGAAGCTTTCTTT. Protein sequence: CASSVGTGGTWGTEAFF.

The chain employs TRBV30 and TRBJ1-2; the match to TRBD1 covers 11 bases. Looked up from germline, CDR1 is GTSNPN and CDR2 is SVGIG (reference sequence). The CDR3 runs 14 residues. Trimming cost V 8 bases and J 1 base; bases outside gene matches: 6. CDR3 in DNA: TGTGCCGGTCGGGACAGGGGGTTTAACTATGGCTACACCTTC. Translated, it gives CAGRDRGFNYGYTF.

This chain connects TRBV10-3 to TRBJ2-7; 8 bases agree with TRBD1. Germline V lookup: CDR1 ENHRY, CDR2 SYGVKD. The J segment lost 6 bases and the V segment lost 4 bases, leaving 14 bases of the junction unmatched. The CDR3 is made up of 16 amino acids. The CDR3, as DNA: TGTGCCATCAGTGGACGGACAGGGAGAGAAAGTCGCGAGCAGTACTTC. This translates into CAISGRTGRESREQYF.

The chain couples TRBV7-9 to TRBJ2-1; 14 bases align to TRBD2. The V gene's germline CDR1 is SEHNR and CDR2 FQNEAQ (reference sequence). The ends lost 10 bases at V and 6 bases at J; junction bases unmatched: 14. The CDR3 is 17 residues long. The CDR3 nucleotides read TGTGCCATAAATCCCCCATCCGGGACTAGCGGGAGCAATGAGCAGTTCTTC. Translated, it gives CAINPPSGTSGSNEQFF. Full variable domain (outside the CDR3, taken from reference TRBV7-9 and TRBJ2-1): DTGVSQNPRHKITKRGQNVTFRCDPISEHNRLYWYRQTLGQGPEFLTYFQNEAQLEKSRLLSDRFSAERPKGSFSTLEIQRTEQGDSAMYLCAINPPSGTSGSNEQFFGPGTRLTVL.

The rearrangement links TRBV6-6 to TRBJ1-5, with D possibly matching TRBD1 (5 bases). Germline V gene lookup returns CDR1 MNHNY and CDR2 SVGAGI (reference sequence). The CDR3 consists of 16 residues. Trimming took 5 bases from V and 5 from J, leaving 19 bases between them. In nucleotides, the CDR3 is TGTGCCAGCAGTACGACCGCCCGGGGGGGGGATCAGCCCCAGCATTTT. As protein: CASSTTARGGDQPQHF.

The chain is built from TRBV5-5 and TRBJ2-7, with 9 bases that match TRBD2. Germline V lookup: CDR1 SGHKS, CDR2 YYEKEE (reference sequence). The CDR3 runs to 15 residues. The ends lost 0 bases at V and 3 bases at J; junction bases unmatched: 4. The CDR3 loop reads CASSLEAGGYYEQYF. The CDR3 DNA follows: TGTGCCAGCAGCTTGGAGGCGGGAGGGTACTACGAGCAGTACTTC. The full variable domain, rest sourced from reference TRBV5-5 and TRBJ2-7, is DAGVTQSPTHLIKTRGQQVTLRCSPISGHKSVSWYQQVLGQGPQFIFQYYEKEERGRGNFPDRFSARQFPNYSSELNVNALLLGDSALYLCASSLEAGGYYEQYFGPGTRLTVT.

The gene calls are TRBV7-9 and TRBJ2-3; 8 nucleotides align to TRBD2. Germline lookup yields CDR1 SEHNR and CDR2 FQNEAQ (reference sequence). With V trimmed by 6 bases and J by 2 bases, 19 bases remained unmatched. This CDR3 has 19 residues. DNA of the CDR3: TGTGCCAGCAGGTCCGGCTCCTTTGAGCGGGGGCCCAACACAGATACGCAGTATTTT. Translation gives CASRSGSFERGPNTDTQYF. Using reference TRBV7-9 and TRBJ2-3 for the parts outside the CDR3, the full variable domain is DTGVSQNPRHKITKRGQNVTFRCDPISEHNRLYWYRQTLGQGPEFLTYFQNEAQLEKSRLLSDRFSAERPKGSFSTLEIQRTEQGDSAMYLCASRSGSFERGPNTDTQYFGPGTRLTVL.

The CDR3 DNA follows: TGTGCCAGCAGGACCCGCCGGGACACCATGAACACTGAAGCTTTCTTT. Protein sequence: CASRTRRDTMNTEAFF. The chain is built from TRBV7-2 and TRBJ1-1, with D tentatively TRBD1 (6 bases). The ends were cut back, 6 bases at V and 0 bases at J, with 17 bases in the middle. Germline CDR1 SGHTA, CDR2 FQGNSA. The CDR3 totals 16 residues. Using reference TRBV7-2 and TRBJ1-1 for the parts outside the CDR3, the full variable domain is GAGVSQSPSNKVTEKGKDVELRCDPISGHTALYWYRQSLGQGLEFLIYFQGNSAPDKSGLPSDRFSAERTGGSVSTLTIQRTQQEDSAVYLCASRTRRDTMNTEAFFGQGTRLTVV.

The J gene is TRBJ1-4, the V gene TRBV5-1; 8 nucleotides align to TRBD1. CDR1 and CDR2 from the germline V gene are SGHRS and YFSETQ. The length of the CDR3 is 13 residues. V was pared by 2 bases and J by 7 bases, with 1 base of the junction left unmatched. The CDR3 nucleotides are TGCGCCAGCAGCTTTGGGACAGGTGAAAAACTGTTTTTT. As protein: CASSFGTGEKLFF. Combining the CDR3 with reference TRBV5-1 and TRBJ1-4 gives the whole variable domain KAGVTQTPRYLIKTRGQQVTLSCSPISGHRSVSWYQQTPGQGLQFLFEYFSETQRNKGNFPGRFSGRQFSNSRSEMNVSTLELGDSALYLCASSFGTGEKLFFGSGTQLSVL.

The CDR3 protein is CASSLGRYEQYF. DNA for the CDR3: TGTGCCAGCAGCTTGGGTCGCTACGAGCAGTACTTC. The rearrangement links TRBV5-4 to TRBJ2-7, with no clear D. V dropped 0 bases and J dropped 3 bases, with 4 bases sitting between them. This CDR3 comprises 12 residues. CDR1 SGHNT and CDR2 YYREEE come from the germline V gene (reference sequence).

In its sample, this clone was seen a few times. This chain links TRBV10-3 with TRBJ2-2, with D possibly matching TRBD1 (6 bases). V was cut by 6 bases and J by 2 bases, with 13 bases left in between. This CDR3 has 15 amino acids. The germline V gene has CDR1 ENHRY and CDR2 SYGVKD. CDR3 in amino acids: CAIRADRPNTGELFF. CDR3 DNA sequence: TGTGCCATCAGGGCGGACAGACCTAACACCGGGGAGCTGTTTTTT.

This clone occurred a few times. This sequence joins TRBV29-1 and TRBJ1-2; D is undetermined. V lost 6 bases and J lost 8, with 16 bases in between. Per germline, CDR1 SQVTM and CDR2 ANQGSEA. The CDR3 runs to 12 residues. The CDR3: CSVLREQRGYTF. The CDR3 DNA reads TGCAGCGTCCTCCGGGAGCAGCGGGGCTACACCTTC.

This chain connects TRBV13 to TRBJ1-6; TRBD1 matches 7 bases. After removal of 2 bases from V and 8 bases from J, the junction contained 3 bases not matched to a gene. The germline gives CDR1 PRHDT, CDR2 FYEKMQ (reference sequence). The CDR3 length is 14 residues. CDR3 DNA sequence: TGTGCCAGCAGCTTAAGACAGGGCCATTCACCCCTCCACTTT. Translated, it gives CASSLRQGHSPLHF.

This clone was seen more than once but under ten times. This chain connects TRBV10-3 to TRBJ1-1; 8 bases line up with TRBD1. Germline assignment: CDR1 ENHRY and CDR2 SYGVKD. This CDR3 spans 14 amino acids. V lost 7 bases, J lost 5 bases, and 9 bases stayed unmatched. The CDR3 DNA reads as TGTGCCATCAACCTCGGACAGGGTGTGACTGAAGCTTTCTTT. Protein sequence: CAINLGQGVTEAFF.

This chain uses TRBV2 with TRBJ1-5; a weak D match, TRBD1 (6 bases). The CDR3 loop spans 16 amino acids. V was clipped by 1 base and J by 0 bases, with 10 bases between them. Germline lookup yields CDR1 SNHLY and CDR2 FYNNEI. CDR3 nucleotides: TGTGCCAGCAGTGAAGGACAGGTCTATAGCAATCAGCCCCAGCATTTT. It translates to CASSEGQVYSNQPQHF.

The V and J genes are TRBV6-1 and TRBJ2-1, with 7 bases identical to TRBD2. Losses at the gene ends were 3 bases for V and 4 bases for J; bases not matched to a gene: 12. CDR3 size: 17 residues. The germline V gene has CDR1 MNHNS and CDR2 SASEGT. The CDR3 protein is CASSDRASGGKYNEQFF. The CDR3 DNA sequence: TGTGCCAGCAGTGATCGAGCTAGCGGAGGCAAATACAATGAGCAGTTCTTC.

V and J are TRBV6-5 and TRBJ1-1; a weak D match, TRBD1 (5 bases). From germline, CDR1 is MNHEY and CDR2 SVGAGI. CDR3 length equals 14 residues. Trimming cost V 5 bases and J 1 base, with 11 bases left between them. CDR3 bases: TGTGCCAGCAGTCTCAGGGTGGGGAACACTGAAGCTTTCTTT. Its protein is CASSLRVGNTEAFF.

This chain uses TRBV9 with TRBJ2-5; 8 positions agree with TRBD1. This CDR3 has 15 residues. Germline V gives CDR1 SGDLS, CDR2 YYNGEE. Trimming took 0 bases from V and 3 from J; bases not matched to a gene: 4. CDR3 sequence reads: CASSVAGQGEETQYF. The CDR3 DNA reads as TGTGCCAGCAGCGTAGCAGGACAGGGAGAAGAGACCCAGTACTTC.

V and J are TRBV2 and TRBJ2-5; 10 bases match TRBD2. The trim removed 1 base at V and 5 bases at J, leaving 7 bases unmatched. This CDR3 contains 16 residues. The germline V gene has CDR1 SNHLY and CDR2 FYNNEI. The CDR3 bases are TGTGCCAGCAGTGAAGAGCGGGGGGGCCTCGGGGAGACCCAGTACTTC. Translation gives CASSEERGGLGETQYF.

The chain combines TRBV5-1 with TRBJ1-1; 7 bases agree with TRBD1. V lost 0 bases and J lost 1; bases outside the gene matches: 3. CDR1 and CDR2 (germline): SGHRS, YFSETQ. CDR3 length equals 15 residues. The CDR3 here is CASSLGGTANTEAFF. The CDR3 DNA is TGCGCCAGCAGCTTGGGAGGGACAGCGAACACTGAAGCTTTCTTT.

The chain has TRBV7-2 and TRBJ2-1; D is possibly TRBD2 (5 bases). Germline V lookup: CDR1 SGHTA, CDR2 FQGNSA. The CDR3 length is 15 residues. V was pared by 1 base and J by 15 bases, with 22 bases between. DNA for the CDR3: TGTGCCAGCAGCTTAGTTTCGGGGTTCGGCACCCTCCCGTTCTTC. Translation gives CASSLVSGFGTLPFF.

In the case of this clone: Other DNA sequences in this specimen translate into the identical CDR3. This CDR3 is CASSLQGGSYNEQFF. CDR3 sequence (DNA): TGCGCCAGCAGCTTACAGGGGGGCTCCTACAATGAGCAGTTCTTC. V usage is TRBV5-1 and J usage is TRBJ2-1; TRBD1 matches 8 bases. This CDR3 is 15 amino acids long. The V gene end was trimmed by 2 bases and the J gene end by 0 bases; junction bases not matched to a gene: 1. Germline V gene lookup returns CDR1 SGHRS and CDR2 YFSETQ.

The chain couples TRBV5-1 to TRBJ1-2; 7 nucleotides line up with TRBD1. The junction had 3 bases not matched to a gene; V was cut back by 0 bases and J by 4 bases. Germline V gene data show CDR1 as SGHRS and CDR2 as YFSETQ. This CDR3 comprises 14 residues. CDR3 coding DNA: TGCGCCAGCAGCTTGGGGGCAGGGGGCTATGGCTACACCTTC. Translated: CASSLGAGGYGYTF. Full variable domain (remainder filled in from reference TRBV5-1 and TRBJ1-2): KAGVTQTPRYLIKTRGQQVTLSCSPISGHRSVSWYQQTPGQGLQFLFEYFSETQRNKGNFPGRFSGRQFSNSRSEMNVSTLELGDSALYLCASSLGAGGYGYTFGSGTRLTVV.

This sequence joins TRBV6-1 and TRBJ1-5, with D unclear. Trimming cost V 3 bases and J 0 bases, with 12 bases left between them. The CDR3 extends over 16 amino acids. Germline V lookup: CDR1 MNHNS, CDR2 SASEGT. The CDR3, as DNA: TGTGCCAGCAGTGATTCCTCTACGTATAGCAATCAGCCCCAGCATTTT. Translated, it gives CASSDSSTYSNQPQHF.